In this sample, the clone carrying this T cell receptor (beta chain) turned up once. Antigen: not known. The sample is drawn from a study of shared clonotypes between healthy human individuals. Overall study: CD4 naive and CD4 memory each took three plates per donor, while CD8 naive took two and CD8 memory one.

General study findings and limits: The naive CD4 repertoires of a few donors were compared, and roughly 5% of clonotypes were shared. Researchers sampled only blood; tissue repertoires likely differ.

Only CD45RO-negative cells positively selected for CCR7 counted as naive CD8 cells, so terminally differentiated effector memory CD45RA+ cells were excluded. Only Caucasian adults living in Nashville, Tennessee made up the donor group. Only in-frame clones appear in the TCRdb table, and some are missing; sequencing was by immunoSEQ multiplex PCR. The data contain some 2,100,000 clones, 85% to 95% of them singletons. Germline V CDR1 and CDR2: SEHNR, FQNEAQ (reference sequence). Trimming took off 0 bases at V and 2 bases at J, with 6 bases between the two ends. The CDR3 runs 14 residues. The sequence was collected from a man younger than 35 in good health. Some clones in this sample may be carry-over from other donors' samples. Material for sequencing was naive CD8+ T cells from PBMCs. The J gene is TRBJ2-3, the V gene TRBV7-9; D gene unclear. The CDR3 sequence: CASSLAPLTDTQYF. The CDR3 DNA is TGTGCCAGCAGCTTAGCCCCTCTCACAGATACGCAGTATTTT.